Following are 22 T cell receptor beta chains from one sample sequenced in a study of CD8 T cells in ankylosing spondylitis. Findings and limits, study-wide: Characteristic, it appeared, of ankylosing spondylitis blood was a TCR beta motif of several highly homologous variants.

These receptors have no known antigen. One entry per CDR3 protein results from TCRdb running MiXCR on the 5' RACE reads. The sample has 500,000 to 550,000 distinct CDR3 sequences; approximately 12% are singletons. The sequencing sample was made of blood, either unsorted or a sorted T cell fraction (not recorded which). Receptors were obtained from a male donor with ankylosing spondylitis.

This clonotype showed up many times. This rearrangement joins TRBV9 to TRBJ1-1; 8 bases fit TRBD1. The CDR3 consists of 13 residues. Trimming removed 5 bases from V and 4 bases from J; junction bases left unmatched: 4. Germline-derived CDR1 and CDR2 are SGDLS and YYNGEE. The CDR3 loop is CASSQGASTEAFF. The DNA for the CDR3 is TGTGCCAGCAGTCAGGGGGCTAGCACTGAAGCTTTCTTT.

This clonotype was counted between two and nine times. The V and J genes are TRBV2 and TRBJ2-3; D is possibly TRBD1 (6 bases). This CDR3 contains 13 residues. V was pared by 7 bases and J by 4 bases, with 12 bases between. Germline CDR1 SNHLY, CDR2 FYNNEI. The CDR3 DNA sequence: TGTGCCAGCAACCTGGACAGTCCAGATACGCAGTATTTT. Amino acids: CASNLDSPDTQYF.

The J gene is TRBJ2-1, the V gene TRBV29-1; 7 nucleotides agree with TRBD1. Germline lookup yields CDR1 SQVTM and CDR2 ANQGSEA. CDR3 length: 14 residues. The trim removed 6 bases at V and 1 base at J, leaving 6 bases unmatched. CDR3 nucleotides: TGCAGCGTGCACCGGGACAGATCCTACAATGAGCAGTTCTTC. This sequence encodes CSVHRDRSYNEQFF.

This clonotype came up a few times. V is TRBV7-2 and J is TRBJ1-1; D ambiguous. Germline V CDR1 and CDR2: SGHTA, FQGNSA. Trimming pared 1 base from V and 7 bases from J, leaving 13 bases between. CDR3 length: 14 residues. In DNA, the CDR3 is TGTGCCAGCAGCTTAGAGGGTGTGGACGGTGAAGCTTTCTTT. It is translated as CASSLEGVDGEAFF.

The rearrangement joins TRBV2 to TRBJ1-2, with no clear D. CDR3 length: 15 residues. Germline V CDR1 and CDR2: SNHLY, FYNNEI. The V end was cut by 7 bases, the J end by 1 base, with 16 bases between. The DNA for the CDR3 is TGTGCCAGCAAGGCTCAACACACCAATAACTATGGCTACACCTTC. Translated: CASKAQHTNNYGYTF.

Ten or more counts support this clonotype. The chain couples TRBV2 to TRBJ2-3; maybe TRBD1 (6 bases). CDR1 is SNHLY, CDR2 FYNNEI, per germline. This CDR3 is 16 amino acids long. V was pared by 3 bases and J by 2 bases, with 15 bases between. Written as DNA, the CDR3 is TGTGCCAGCAGTGATAGCCTGGACAGCATCACAGATACGCAGTATTTT. Translation: CASSDSLDSITDTQYF.

The chain combines TRBV7-9 with TRBJ2-5; TRBD2 is a possible D gene (6 bases). CDR1 SEHNR and CDR2 FQNEAQ come from the germline V gene (reference sequence). The V end was cut by 2 bases, the J end by 5 bases, with 15 bases between. The CDR3 has 15 amino acids. DNA for the CDR3: TGTGCCAGCAGCTTATGGCGGGGCGCGGGTGAGACCCAGTACTTC. Translated: CASSLWRGAGETQYF. The variable domain in full, completed from reference TRBV7-9 and TRBJ2-5, reads DTGVSQNPRHKITKRGQNVTFRCDPISEHNRLYWYRQTLGQGPEFLTYFQNEAQLEKSRLLSDRFSAERPKGSFSTLEIQRTEQGDSAMYLCASSLWRGAGETQYFGPGTRLLVL.

This clonotype was counted only a few times. The chain uses TRBV12-3 or TRBV12-4 and TRBJ1-5, with D unresolved. The CDR3 extends over 12 amino acids. V was pared by 7 bases and J by 7 bases, with 11 bases between. DNA for the CDR3: TGTGCCAGCACGGTATCTCGCCAGCCCCAGCATTTT. This codes for CASTVSRQPQHF.

The genes are TRBV27 and TRBJ2-1, with 9 bases matching TRBD2. The CDR3 runs 14 residues. V lost 6 bases to trimming and J lost 0 bases; unmatched junction nucleotides: 0. Germline CDR1 and CDR2: MNHEY and SMNVEV (reference sequence). The CDR3 region is CASRREGSYNEQFF. CDR3 nucleotides: TGTGCCAGCAGGCGGGAGGGCTCCTACAATGAGCAGTTCTTC.

The DNA for the CDR3 is TGCAGTGCTAGAGATCCGGCTAGCGGGAGGGACAATGAGCAGTTCTTC. Amino acid sequence: CSARDPASGRDNEQFF. The V gene is TRBV20-1, the J gene TRBJ2-1; 12 bases align to TRBD2. The length of the CDR3 is 16 residues. V was clipped by 0 bases and J by 5 bases; unmatched bases: 5. The germline V gene encodes CDR1 DFQATT and CDR2 SNEGSKA (reference sequence).

The V gene is TRBV4-1, the J gene TRBJ2-1; TRBD2 matches 8 bases. Per the germline V gene, CDR1 is MGHRA and CDR2 is YSYEKL. This CDR3 is 16 amino acids long. Unmatched junction bases numbered 8, after V lost 0 bases and J lost 7 bases. Written as DNA, the CDR3 is TGCGCCAGCAGCCAAGATCACAGCGGGAGAGCAAATGAGCAGTTCTTC. Translating gives CASSQDHSGRANEQFF.

This chain connects TRBV20-1 to TRBJ2-7, with D perhaps given as TRBD1 or TRBD2 (5 bases each). The CDR3 is 15 amino acids. Germline lookup yields CDR1 DFQATT and CDR2 SNEGSKA (reference sequence). The ends were cut back, 4 bases at V and 0 bases at J, with 16 bases in the middle. Here the CDR3 reads CSAIGFEGTSYEQYF. The CDR3 nucleotides read TGCAGTGCTATTGGGTTTGAGGGGACCTCCTACGAGCAGTACTTC.

The chain couples TRBV7-6 to TRBJ2-6, with D maybe TRBD1 (5 bases). The germline V gene encodes CDR1 SGHVS and CDR2 FNYEAQ. V was shortened by 5 bases and J by 1 base, with 18 bases between the two germline ends. This CDR3 contains 18 residues. In nucleotides, the CDR3 is TGTGCCAGCAGCCGGAGCCAGGGATTCTCATCTGGGGCCAACGTCCTGACTTTC. This codes for CASSRSQGFSSGANVLTF.

The V call is TRBV20-1, the J call TRBJ2-7; weak D call: TRBD1 (5 bases). V was trimmed by 6 bases and J by 0 bases, leaving 12 bases between them. The CDR3 loop spans 13 amino acids. Per the germline V gene, CDR1 is DFQATT and CDR2 is SNEGSKA (reference sequence). The CDR3 DNA sequence: TGCAGTGCGAGTACAGGCAGCTCCTACGAGCAGTACGTC. Translated: CSASTGSSYEQYV.

This clonotype was seen a handful of times. This sequence joins TRBV11-3 and TRBJ1-4, with 9 bases aligning to TRBD1. The CDR3 covers 15 residues. Per germline, CDR1 SGHNT and CDR2 YENEEA. After removal of 3 bases from V and 4 bases from J, the junction contained 3 bases not matched to a gene. CDR3 residues: CASSLGGQGNEKLFF. The CDR3 DNA reads TGTGCCAGCAGCTTGGGGGGACAGGGTAATGAAAAACTGTTTTTT.

The chain employs TRBV29-1 and TRBJ1-1; D possibly corresponds to TRBD1 (5 bases). The V and J ends lost 4 bases and 6 bases respectively, with 24 bases between them. Germline CDR1 is SQVTM and CDR2 is ANQGSEA. This CDR3 spans 16 amino acids. The CDR3: CSVGAGKGLRGAEAFF. The CDR3 coding sequence is TGCAGCGTTGGGGCAGGGAAGGGGCTTAGGGGTGCTGAAGCTTTCTTT.

This chain joins TRBV7-2 and TRBJ2-3, with 7 bases matching TRBD2. Germline CDR1 reads SGHTA; CDR2 reads FQGNSA. V shed 0 bases, J shed 1 base, and the junction held 7 bases outside the gene matches. The CDR3 has 17 residues. CDR3 sequence: CASSLAASSGRTDTQYF. Here the CDR3 DNA reads TGTGCCAGCAGCTTAGCAGCCTCTAGCGGTCGCACAGATACGCAGTATTTT.

This clonotype was counted a few times. The V call is TRBV2, the J call TRBJ2-1; the match to TRBD2 covers 9 bases. V was pared by 2 bases and J by 6 bases, with 8 bases of the junction left unmatched. CDR3 length: 16 amino acids. Germline-derived CDR1 and CDR2 are SNHLY and FYNNEI. The CDR3 here is CASSESLAGLVNEQFF. CDR3 in DNA: TGTGCCAGCAGTGAATCGCTAGCGGGATTGGTCAATGAGCAGTTCTTC.

The J gene is TRBJ2-3, the V gene TRBV5-6; tentatively, D is TRBD1 (5 bases). Trimming cost V 5 bases and J 2 bases, with 18 bases left between them. This CDR3 comprises 16 residues. Germline CDR1 reads SGHDT; CDR2 reads YYEEEE. CDR3 region: CASRLLRQLLTDTQYF. DNA of the CDR3: TGTGCCAGCAGATTGCTTCGACAGTTGCTCACAGATACGCAGTATTTT.

This clonotype has at least ten counts. The J gene is TRBJ1-2, the V gene TRBV29-1, with D maybe TRBD1 (6 bases). The CDR3 is 13 residues long. V was cut by 0 bases and J by 6 bases, with 11 bases left in between. Germline-derived CDR1 and CDR2 are SQVTM and ANQGSEA. This CDR3 is CSVEDQTGNGYTF. Written as DNA, the CDR3 is TGCAGCGTTGAAGATCAAACAGGGAATGGCTACACCTTC.

This clonotype was seen a few times. The chain couples TRBV2 to TRBJ2-7; D ambiguous. The CDR3 runs 11 residues. The V and J ends lost 10 bases and 6 bases respectively, with 13 bases between them. Per the germline V gene, CDR1 is SNHLY and CDR2 is FYNNEI. Here the CDR3 DNA reads TGTGCCACCGAATTGTGGAGCGAGCAGTACGTC. Residues: CATELWSEQYV.

This clonotype was observed a few times. The chain is built from TRBV7-8 and TRBJ2-1; D not resolved. The CDR3 runs 14 residues. The germline V gene encodes CDR1 SGHVS and CDR2 FQNEAQ. Trimming shortened V by 6 bases and J by 0 bases, and 9 bases separated the two germline ends. The CDR3 reads CASRLVASYNEQFF. For the CDR3, the DNA is TGTGCCAGCAGGCTAGTGGCCTCCTACAATGAGCAGTTCTTC.